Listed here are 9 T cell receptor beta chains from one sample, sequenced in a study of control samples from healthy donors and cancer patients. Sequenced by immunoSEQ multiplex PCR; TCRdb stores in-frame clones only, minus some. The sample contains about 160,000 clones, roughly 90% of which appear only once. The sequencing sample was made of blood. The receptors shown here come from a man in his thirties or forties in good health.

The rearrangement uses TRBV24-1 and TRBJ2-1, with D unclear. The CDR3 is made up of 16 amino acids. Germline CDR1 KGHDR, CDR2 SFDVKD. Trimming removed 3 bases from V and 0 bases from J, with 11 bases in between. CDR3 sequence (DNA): TGTGCCACCAGTGATCCGGGTTCTGGCTCCTACAATGAGCAGTTCTTC. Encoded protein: CATSDPGSGSYNEQFF.

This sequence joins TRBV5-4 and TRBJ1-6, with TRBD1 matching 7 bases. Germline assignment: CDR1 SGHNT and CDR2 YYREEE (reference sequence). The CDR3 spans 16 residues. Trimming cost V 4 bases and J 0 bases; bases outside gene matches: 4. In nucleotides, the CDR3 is TGTGCCAGCAGCCCGGACAGGAGCTCCTATAATTCACCCCTCCACTTT. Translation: CASSPDRSSYNSPLHF.

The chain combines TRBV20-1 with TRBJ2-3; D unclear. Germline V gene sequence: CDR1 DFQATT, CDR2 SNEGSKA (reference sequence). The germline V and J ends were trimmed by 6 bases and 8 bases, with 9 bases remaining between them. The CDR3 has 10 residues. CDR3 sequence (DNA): TGCAGTGCCCTCCGCGTTACGCAGTATTTT. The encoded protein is CSALRVTQYF.

This CDR3 is CASSHRDRETQYF. The CDR3 nucleotides read TGTGCCAGCAGCCACCGGGACCGAGAGACCCAGTACTTC. The chain recombines TRBV12-3 or TRBV12-4 with TRBJ2-5; either TRBD1 or TRBD2 may fit D (5 bases each). The CDR3 is 13 amino acids. V gave up 6 bases and J gave up 4 bases, with 12 bases separating them.

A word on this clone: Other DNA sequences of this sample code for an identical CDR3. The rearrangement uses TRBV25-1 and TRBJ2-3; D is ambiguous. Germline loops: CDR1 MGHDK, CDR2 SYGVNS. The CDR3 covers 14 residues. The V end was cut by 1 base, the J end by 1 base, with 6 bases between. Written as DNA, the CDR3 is TGTGCCAGCAGTGAATGGCGCGGCACAGATACGCAGTATTTT. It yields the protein CASSEWRGTDTQYF.

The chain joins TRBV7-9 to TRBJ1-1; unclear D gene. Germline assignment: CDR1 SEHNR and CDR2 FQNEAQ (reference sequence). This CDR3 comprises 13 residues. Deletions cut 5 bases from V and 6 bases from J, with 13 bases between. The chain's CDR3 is CASSPSGRAEAFF. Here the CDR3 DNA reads TGTGCCAGCAGCCCCAGCGGGAGGGCTGAAGCTTTCTTT.

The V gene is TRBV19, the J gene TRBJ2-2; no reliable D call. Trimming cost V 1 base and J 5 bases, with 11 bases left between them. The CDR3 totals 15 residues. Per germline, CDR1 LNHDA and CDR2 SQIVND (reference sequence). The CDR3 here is CASSIGPERTGELFF. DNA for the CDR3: TGTGCCAGTAGTATAGGTCCAGAGAGGACCGGGGAGCTGTTTTTT.

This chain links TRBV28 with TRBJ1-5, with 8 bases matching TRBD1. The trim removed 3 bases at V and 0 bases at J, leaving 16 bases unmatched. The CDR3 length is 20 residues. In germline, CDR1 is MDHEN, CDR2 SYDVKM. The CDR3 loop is CASSLLMTGVFGGSNQPQHF. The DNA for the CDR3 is TGTGCCAGCAGTTTGCTTATGACAGGGGTGTTTGGGGGTAGCAATCAGCCCCAGCATTTT.

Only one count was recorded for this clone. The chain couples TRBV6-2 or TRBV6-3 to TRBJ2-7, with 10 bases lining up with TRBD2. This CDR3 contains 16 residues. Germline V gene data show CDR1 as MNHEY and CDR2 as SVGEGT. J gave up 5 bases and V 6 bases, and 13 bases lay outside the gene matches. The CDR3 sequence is CASSRLGLAEENEQYF. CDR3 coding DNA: TGTGCCAGCAGCCGCCTAGGACTAGCGGAAGAGAACGAGCAGTACTTC.